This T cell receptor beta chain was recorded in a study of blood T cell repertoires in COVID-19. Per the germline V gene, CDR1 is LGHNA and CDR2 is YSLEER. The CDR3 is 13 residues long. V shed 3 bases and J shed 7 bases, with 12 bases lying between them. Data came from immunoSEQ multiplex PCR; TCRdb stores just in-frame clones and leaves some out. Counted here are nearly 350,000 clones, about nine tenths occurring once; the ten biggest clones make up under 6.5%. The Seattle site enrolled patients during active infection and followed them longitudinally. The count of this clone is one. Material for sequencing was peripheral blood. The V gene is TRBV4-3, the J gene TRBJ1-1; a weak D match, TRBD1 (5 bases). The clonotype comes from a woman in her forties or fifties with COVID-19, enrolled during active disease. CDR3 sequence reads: CASSQSTVNEAFF. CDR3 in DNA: TGCGCCAGCAGCCAGTCGACAGTTAATGAAGCTTTCTTT.